This T cell receptor (beta chain) derives from a study of blood T cell repertoires in COVID-19. Living in 24 US areas, the participants were between roughly 18 and 90 years of age. Clinical histories supplied by participants themselves formed the basis of cohort assignment. Two negative PCRs, clearance, or symptom resolution were required of recovered Cohort 3 donors. V dropped 3 bases and J dropped 5; count of bases not matched to a gene: 9. This CDR3 has 15 amino acids. Germline V gives CDR1 KGHSH, CDR2 LQKENI. TCRdb's copy holds only in-frame clones and misses some; the assay was immunoSEQ multiplex PCR. The table shows some 430,000 clones, with around 91% occurring only once.

The TCR originated in a man between 18 and 35 years old who had recovered from COVID-19. Material for sequencing was PBMCs or T cells enriched from blood (not recorded which). This chain uses TRBV18 with TRBJ2-5; 7 positions match TRBD1. CDR3 bases: TGTGCCAGCTCACCCAGGACAGGACCAGGGGAGACCCAGTACTTC. Protein: CASSPRTGPGETQYF. Using reference TRBV18 and TRBJ2-5 for the parts outside the CDR3, the full variable domain is NAGVMQNPRHLVRRRGQEARLRCSPMKGHSHVYWYRQLPEEGLKFMVYLQKENIIDESGMPKERFSAEFPKEGPSILRIQQVVRGDSAAYFCASSPRTGPGETQYFGPGTRLLVL.